Presented here are 20 T cell receptor beta chains from one specimen sequenced in a study of cytomegalovirus exposure and HLA in healthy donors. The PCR used 60 Vbeta and 13 Jbeta primers. Assay: immunoSEQ multiplex PCR; the TCRdb copy retains only in-frame clones and omits some. Among some 150,000 clones listed, about four fifths were seen once. The sample consisted of PBMCs. These receptors were collected from a male donor in good health and CMV-seronegative.

The CDR3 loop reads CASRTQGRGGELFF. CDR3 in DNA: TGTGCCAGCAGAACTCAGGGTCGAGGCGGGGAGCTGTTTTTT. The chain couples TRBV11-2 to TRBJ2-2, with D tentatively TRBD1 (5 bases). V dropped 6 bases and J dropped 7 bases, with 15 bases sitting between them. The CDR3 is 14 amino acids. The germline V gene has CDR1 SGHAT and CDR2 FQNNGV.

V gene TRBV9 combines with J gene TRBJ1-3; no firm D call. Germline lookup yields CDR1 SGDLS and CDR2 YYNGEE. With 0 bases removed from V and 3 bases from J, the gap between germline ends came to 13 bases. The CDR3 runs to 16 residues. CDR3 residues: CASSVEVAGSGNTIYF. The CDR3 coding sequence is TGTGCCAGCAGCGTAGAAGTCGCGGGCAGTGGAAACACCATATATTTT.

This clone is a singleton in its sample. This chain connects TRBV7-2 to TRBJ1-2; D is unresolved. CDR1 and CDR2 (germline): SGHTA, FQGNSA. V gave up 5 bases and J gave up 4 bases, with 5 bases separating them. This CDR3 contains 11 residues. The CDR3 is CASSGGYGYTF. Here the CDR3 DNA reads TGTGCCAGCAGCGGCGGCTATGGCTACACCTTC.

In this sample, this clone turned up a few times. V gene TRBV5-4 combines with J gene TRBJ2-5, with a possible D match to TRBD2 (6 bases). V was pared by 5 bases and J by 2 bases, with 22 bases between. Germline CDR1 reads SGHNT; CDR2 reads YYREEE (reference sequence). The CDR3 runs to 17 residues. The CDR3, as DNA: TGTGCCAGCAGTTCCACCCCAGATCTAGCGCTACAAGAGACCCAGTACTTC. This encodes CASSSTPDLALQETQYF.

The chain recombines TRBV5-1 with TRBJ1-3; the D gene is possibly TRBD1 (6 bases). V gave up 5 bases and J gave up 0 bases, with 12 bases separating them. Germline V lookup: CDR1 SGHRS, CDR2 YFSETQ. The CDR3 loop spans 15 amino acids. The CDR3: CASSSGVNSGNTIYF. The CDR3 coding sequence is TGCGCCAGCAGTTCAGGGGTTAACTCTGGAAACACCATATATTTT.

This sequence joins TRBV7-2 and TRBJ2-1; 15 nucleotides line up with TRBD2. Germline V CDR1 and CDR2: SGHTA, FQGNSA. The CDR3 loop spans 16 amino acids. Unmatched junction bases numbered 7, after V lost 5 bases and J lost 8 bases. CDR3 bases: TGTGCCAGCAGCAGGGGACTAGCGGGGGGCGGGGATGAGCAGTTCTTC. Translated: CASSRGLAGGGDEQFF.

The gene calls are TRBV5-4 and TRBJ2-3; 12 nucleotides line up with TRBD2. Trimming removed 4 bases from V and 6 bases from J; junction bases left unmatched: 9. The CDR3 runs 16 residues. Germline V gene lookup returns CDR1 SGHNT and CDR2 YYREEE (reference sequence). CDR3 in amino acids: CASSQGLAGSGDTQYF. The CDR3 DNA follows: TGTGCCAGCAGCCAAGGACTAGCGGGGTCAGGGGATACGCAGTATTTT.

V and J are TRBV5-4 and TRBJ2-7; perhaps TRBD1 as D (5 bases). Per germline, CDR1 SGHNT and CDR2 YYREEE (reference sequence). Trimming took off 0 bases at V and 3 bases at J, with 13 bases between the two ends. The CDR3 extends over 15 amino acids. The CDR3 loop is CASSLEGQDNYEQYF. In DNA form, the CDR3 reads TGTGCCAGCAGCTTGGAGGGGCAGGACAACTACGAGCAGTACTTC. Combining the CDR3 with reference TRBV5-4 and TRBJ2-7 gives the whole variable domain ETGVTQSPTHLIKTRGQQVTLRCSSQSGHNTVSWYQQALGQGPQFIFQYYREEENGRGNFPPRFSGLQFPNYSSELNVNALELDDSALYLCASSLEGQDNYEQYFGPGTRLTVT.

This chain joins TRBV5-1 and TRBJ2-3; 8 bases align to TRBD2. Germline V gene lookup returns CDR1 SGHRS and CDR2 YFSETQ. V dropped 5 bases and J dropped 2; count of bases not matched to a gene: 7. The CDR3 contains 15 residues. CDR3 nucleotide sequence: TGCGCCAGCAGTCGCGGGGGGCAAGTCACAGATACGCAGTATTTT. Translated, it gives CASSRGGQVTDTQYF.

The V and J genes are TRBV4-3 and TRBJ2-3; 8 bases are a match to TRBD2. The J segment lost 2 bases and the V segment lost 8 bases, leaving 6 bases of the junction unmatched. The CDR3 is made up of 14 amino acids. Germline CDR1 is LGHNA and CDR2 is YSLEER. This CDR3 is CASRSGGYTDTQYF. The CDR3 DNA reads TGCGCCAGCCGGAGCGGGGGCTACACAGATACGCAGTATTTT.

Turning to this clone: Germline and junction disagree at one end, which may indicate a read error. This chain uses TRBV6-5 with TRBJ2-3; 8 bases align to TRBD2. CDR1 is MNHEY, CDR2 SVGAGI, per germline. The CDR3 has 14 amino acids. Here the CDR3 reads CARSYRGGRDTQYF. Here the CDR3 DNA reads TGTGCCCGCAGTTACCGGGGGGGACGGGATACGCAGTATTTT.

This rearrangement joins TRBV27 to TRBJ2-3; the D is unclear. The CDR3 spans 14 residues. V was clipped by 3 bases and J by 2 bases, with 9 bases between them. CDR1 is MNHEY, CDR2 SMNVEV, per germline (reference sequence). In DNA form, the CDR3 reads TGTGCCAGCAGTTTTCAGGCGCCCACAGATACGCAGTATTTT. Protein sequence: CASSFQAPTDTQYF.

This chain links TRBV6-4 with TRBJ2-6, with D perhaps TRBD1 (6 bases). Germline assignment: CDR1 MRHNA and CDR2 SNTAGT. The CDR3 covers 15 residues. Trimming stripped 6 bases from V and 0 bases from J, with 9 bases between. For the CDR3, the DNA is TGTGCCAGCAGAGAACAGGGCTCTGGGGCCAACGTCCTGACTTTC. This sequence encodes CASREQGSGANVLTF.

V usage is TRBV19 and J usage is TRBJ1-2; D is possibly TRBD1 (6 bases). V was trimmed by 7 bases and J by 0 bases, leaving 15 bases between them. Germline loops: CDR1 LNHDA, CDR2 SQIVND (reference sequence). This CDR3 has 15 amino acids. The CDR3 DNA sequence: TGTGCCAGTACTCCCCAGGCAGGGGCTAACTATGGCTACACCTTC. Amino acids: CASTPQAGANYGYTF. Based on the CDR3 plus reference TRBV19 and TRBJ1-2, the full variable domain is DGGITQSPKYLFRKEGQNVTLSCEQNLNHDAMYWYRQDPGQGLRLIYYSQIVNDFQKGDIAEGYSVSREKKESFPLTVTSAQKNPTAFYLCASTPQAGANYGYTFGSGTRLTVV.

This chain joins TRBV9 and TRBJ1-6, with D tentatively TRBD1 (6 bases). V was trimmed by 2 bases and J by 7 bases, leaving 13 bases between them. CDR1 is SGDLS and CDR2 is YYNGEE in the germline V gene. The CDR3 is 15 amino acids. The CDR3 DNA reads as TGTGCCAGCAGCGTTGAACAGGGAGCAAATTCACCCCTCCACTTT. This sequence encodes CASSVEQGANSPLHF.

The chain recombines TRBV10-3 with TRBJ1-1; TRBD1 agrees at 9 bases. The germline gives CDR1 ENHRY, CDR2 SYGVKD. The CDR3 extends over 15 amino acids. With V trimmed by 6 bases and J by 3 bases, 8 bases remained unmatched. The CDR3: CAIRLQGAGDTEAFF. The CDR3 DNA reads TGTGCCATCAGATTACAGGGGGCTGGGGACACTGAAGCTTTCTTT.

This rearrangement joins TRBV23-1 to TRBJ2-7, with D possibly being TRBD1 (6 bases). TRBV23-1 belongs to the ORF category, with a function that is uncertain. The CDR3 runs to 15 residues. V gave up 5 bases and J gave up 3 bases, with 17 bases separating them. This CDR3 reads CASSVPGTPSYEQYF. In nucleotides, the CDR3 is TGCGCCAGCAGTGTTCCCGGGACACCAAGCTACGAGCAGTACTTC.

This chain joins TRBV12-5 and TRBJ1-3; D not certain. The CDR3 is made up of 12 amino acids. The germline V gene encodes CDR1 LGHNT and CDR2 FRNRAP. The V end lost 6 bases, the J end lost 11 bases, and 14 bases lay between the germline ends. The DNA for the CDR3 is TGTGCTAGTGGGTCAGAGGGTAACGCCATATATTTT. The encoded protein is CASGSEGNAIYF.

The chain uses TRBV5-1 and TRBJ2-2, with D perhaps matching TRBD1 (6 bases). With 0 bases removed from V and 6 bases from J, the gap between germline ends came to 12 bases. CDR1 and CDR2 from the germline V gene are SGHRS and YFSETQ. This CDR3 is built from 15 residues. Here the CDR3 reads CASSLADGQSGELFF. For the CDR3, the DNA is TGCGCCAGCAGCTTGGCCGACGGACAGTCCGGGGAGCTGTTTTTT.

V and J are TRBV9 and TRBJ1-2; D perhaps matches TRBD1 (5 bases). The ends were cut back, 4 bases at V and 5 bases at J, with 18 bases in the middle. Per the germline V gene, CDR1 is SGDLS and CDR2 is YYNGEE. The CDR3 is made up of 15 amino acids. CDR3 DNA sequence: TGTGCCAGCAGCCCACACAGGAGCCCCATTTATGGCTACACCTTC. Amino acid sequence: CASSPHRSPIYGYTF.